This T cell receptor beta chain was found in a study of T cell responses to AZD1222 COVID-19 vaccine. Study-level points and caveats: Receipt of two AZD1222 doses was followed by a rise in Spike-specific TCR breadth and depth. Donors were chiefly white British, with a greater number of females, and clonal diversity was perhaps underestimated. Repertoires were obtained solely post-peak T cell response.

The repertoire was sequenced with immunoSEQ multiplex PCR; TCRdb's copy has only in-frame clones and lacks some. This sample yields approximately 130,000 clones, of which 89% are seen a single time; over 8% belongs to the top ten. Turning to this clone: Its antigen is unknown.

Germline assignment: CDR1 GTSNPN and CDR2 SVGIG (reference sequence). V lost 8 bases and J 2 bases, leaving 13 bases between the germline ends. The CDR3 is made up of 12 amino acids. Pooled together were second doses at about 4 or about 12 weeks. This sequence originates from an adult who received the AZD1222 COVID-19 vaccine. The chain links TRBV30 to TRBJ2-7, with D unresolved. Specimen: peripheral blood, collected 28 days after the second AZD1222 dose. The CDR3 sequence: CARGLGPYEQYF. The CDR3 DNA reads TGTGCCCGAGGTCTTGGGCCCTACGAGCAGTACTTC.